One and the same sample provided the 10 T cell receptor beta chains below, sequenced in a study of Ad26.COV2.S vaccination and SARS-CoV-2 variants. Treatment defined: roughly 19 received Ad26.COV2.S at low or high dose, single or two shots; 5 received placebo; per-sample allocation not given. Specimen acquisition occurred on day 63 following the initial vaccine or placebo injection. The data were produced by immunoSEQ multiplex PCR, yet TCRdb's version contains in-frame clones alone and is incomplete. In the table there are roughly 700,000 clones, about 89% of which are singletons. This specimen consisted of peripheral blood, obtained in a trial of Ad26.COV2.S vaccine versus placebo. Receptor source: a person between 18 and 65 years old who received the Ad26.COV2.S COVID-19 vaccine or a placebo.

The chain recombines TRBV30 with TRBJ2-5, with TRBD2 identical over 7 bases. This CDR3 has 15 amino acids. CDR1 is GTSNPN, CDR2 SVGIG, per germline (reference sequence). Germline trimming cut 4 bases from V and 5 bases from J; bases unmatched to any gene: 13. CDR3 DNA: TGTGCCTGGATAATTTCCCGCCGGGGGGTGGAGACCCAGTACTTC. As protein: CAWIISRRGVETQYF.

The J gene is TRBJ1-4, the V gene TRBV7-9; D remains unclear. Looked up from germline, CDR1 is SEHNR and CDR2 is FQNEAQ (reference sequence). This CDR3 has 12 residues. Trimming stripped 5 bases from V and 14 bases from J, with 15 bases between. The CDR3 DNA reads TGTGCCAGCAGCCCCGCGCCCCTCCTGCTGTTTTTT. This encodes CASSPAPLLLFF.

This clone was counted only a few times. The chain is built from TRBV2 and TRBJ2-7; 7 nucleotides agree with TRBD1. CDR3 size: 14 residues. The germline V gene has CDR1 SNHLY and CDR2 FYNNEI. The trim removed 6 bases at V and 3 bases at J, leaving 8 bases unmatched. The CDR3 loop reads CASSLGQPSYEQYF. The CDR3 DNA sequence: TGTGCCAGCAGCCTGGGACAGCCTAGCTACGAGCAGTACTTC.

V is TRBV12-5 and J is TRBJ2-7; D is possibly TRBD1 (6 bases). Germline loops: CDR1 LGHNT, CDR2 FRNRAP. Trimming cost V 5 bases and J 3 bases, with 11 bases left between them. CDR3 length: 13 amino acids. CDR3 sequence reads: CASGTGQLYEQYF. The CDR3, as DNA: TGTGCTAGTGGTACCGGACAGCTCTACGAGCAGTACTTC.

The gene calls are TRBV3-1 (or the pseudogene TRBV3-2) and TRBJ2-4, with 8 bases identical to TRBD1. The CDR3 is made up of 15 amino acids. CDR1 is LGHDT, CDR2 YNNKEL, per germline (reference sequence). The V gene end was trimmed by 1 base and the J gene end by 7 bases; junction bases not matched to a gene: 6. In DNA form, the CDR3 reads TGTGCCAGCAGCCAAGGGGGACAGGTTGGGAACATTCAGTACTTC. It specifies CASSQGGQVGNIQYF.

The chain combines TRBV29-1 with TRBJ2-7; TRBD1 or TRBD2 may be the D gene (6 bases each). Germline-derived CDR1 and CDR2 are SQVTM and ANQGSEA. The CDR3 is 12 amino acids. V gave up 8 bases and J gave up 6 bases, with 17 bases separating them. Here the CDR3 reads CSTTGGRGEQYF. DNA for the CDR3: TGCAGCACAACTGGGGGGCGCGGCGAGCAGTACTTC.

This clone was observed a handful of times. The chain joins TRBV5-6 to TRBJ2-2; D might be TRBD2 (6 bases). Germline-derived CDR1 and CDR2 are SGHDT and YYEEEE. The V gene lost 0 bases and the J gene lost 1 base, with 13 bases spanning the gap. There are 17 residues in the CDR3. The CDR3 nucleotides read TGTGCCAGCAGCTTGGGGAGGGACTCCCTGAACACCGGGGAGCTGTTTTTT. Amino acid sequence: CASSLGRDSLNTGELFF.

This chain uses TRBV7-9 with TRBJ2-3; the match to TRBD2 covers 12 bases. CDR3 length: 17 residues. Germline assignment: CDR1 SEHNR and CDR2 FQNEAQ (reference sequence). The junction had 9 bases not matched to a gene; V was cut back by 7 bases and J by 1 base. The CDR3 loop reads CASMGLAGRIGTDTQYF. For the CDR3, the DNA is TGTGCCAGCATGGGACTAGCGGGTCGGATAGGCACAGATACGCAGTATTTT.

The V gene is TRBV29-1, the J gene TRBJ2-7, with no clear D. There are 12 residues in the CDR3. Germline V gives CDR1 SQVTM, CDR2 ANQGSEA. V was clipped by 7 bases and J by 3 bases, with 13 bases between them. CDR3 sequence: CSALRSGYEQYF. In nucleotides, the CDR3 is TGCAGCGCACTGCGATCCGGCTACGAGCAGTACTTC.

This rearrangement joins TRBV19 to TRBJ1-6; 7 bases map to TRBD1. V trimming: 5 bases; J trimming: 7 bases; junction bases outside the gene matches: 8. The CDR3 is 15 amino acids. Germline V gives CDR1 LNHDA, CDR2 SQIVND (reference sequence). In nucleotides, the CDR3 is TGTGCCAGTAGTTCACAGGGGTACGGGAATTCACCCCTCCACTTT. Amino acid sequence: CASSSQGYGNSPLHF.